Following are 4 T cell receptor beta chains from one sample sequenced in a study of control samples from healthy donors and cancer patients. Produced via immunoSEQ multiplex PCR; TCRdb's table is partial and in-frame only. The sample records more than 95,000 clones, 70% to 90% being singletons. The sequenced sample was blood. Receptors were obtained from a man between 60 and 75 years old in good health.

The chain couples TRBV14 to TRBJ1-2; D gene unclear. The V and J ends lost 0 bases and 2 bases respectively, with 7 bases between them. CDR3 length equals 14 residues. CDR1 and CDR2 from the germline V gene are SGHDN and FVKESK. The CDR3 loop is CASSQDVRNYGYTF. CDR3 sequence (DNA): TGTGCCAGCAGCCAAGACGTGCGGAACTATGGCTACACCTTC.

The CDR3 protein is CASNPSPGFNEKLFF. CDR3 DNA sequence: TGTGCCAGCAACCCTTCCCCAGGGTTTAATGAAAAACTGTTTTTT. The rearrangement uses TRBV5-8 and TRBJ1-4; a possible D gene is TRBD1 (5 bases). This CDR3 region has 15 residues. V shed 6 bases and J shed 4 bases, with 16 bases lying between them. Germline assignment: CDR1 SGHTS and CDR2 YDEGEE.

The rearrangement joins TRBV12-3 or TRBV12-4 to TRBJ1-2; D is undetermined. V lost 6 bases, J lost 2 bases, and 7 bases lay in between. The length of the CDR3 is 12 residues. The CDR3: CASRAVNYGYTF. The DNA of the CDR3 is TGTGCCAGCAGGGCCGTGAACTATGGCTACACCTTC.

CDR3 sequence (DNA): TGTGCCAGCAGCTTCCTTCGGCAGAACACTGAAGCTTTCTTT. Its translation is CASSFLRQNTEAFF. The rearrangement joins TRBV11-2 to TRBJ1-1; D ambiguous. Germline V gene lookup returns CDR1 SGHAT and CDR2 FQNNGV. The CDR3 length is 14 residues. The V and J ends lost 3 bases and 1 base respectively, with 9 bases between them.